This T cell receptor (beta chain) was captured by sequencing in a study of T cell responses to AZD1222 COVID-19 vaccine. Study-level results: Reportedly, nearly half the spike-specific TCRs target unmutated variant regions.

The germline gives CDR1 LNHDA, CDR2 SQIVND (reference sequence). The CDR3 runs 18 residues. Trimming cost V 5 bases and J 0 bases; bases outside gene matches: 13. TCRdb's table, derived via immunoSEQ multiplex PCR, lists solely in-frame clones and lacks some. This sample yields about 120,000 clones, of which around 87% are seen a single time; around 3.1% belongs to the top ten. Comments on this clone: Its cognate antigen is unknown.

The J gene is TRBJ1-5, the V gene TRBV19; 7 bases match TRBD1. The source was peripheral blood, collected on day 0 of AZD1222 vaccination. This TCR came from an adult in good health. CDR3 residues: CASSFNGDRLASNQPQHF. The CDR3 region has the DNA TGTGCCAGTAGTTTCAACGGGGACAGACTAGCTAGCAATCAGCCCCAGCATTTT.